This entry lists 8 T cell receptor beta chains sequenced from one sample in a study of blood T cell repertoires in COVID-19. Assay: immunoSEQ multiplex PCR; the TCRdb copy retains only in-frame clones and omits some. The table has 350,000 to 400,000 clones, about 87% seen once. The sequencing input was PBMCs or T cells enriched from blood (not recorded which). The receptors stem from a man aged 35-49 years in a cohort exposed to, infected with or recovered from COVID-19 (not recorded which).

The chain has TRBV6-5 and TRBJ1-1; TRBD1 matches 7 bases. After removal of 2 bases from V and 3 bases from J, the junction contained 3 bases not matched to a gene. Germline CDR1 MNHEY, CDR2 SVGAGI. The CDR3 has 14 residues. DNA for the CDR3: TGTGCCAGCAGTTACGCGGACAGGTACACTGAAGCTTTCTTT. It translates to CASSYADRYTEAFF.

The chain is built from TRBV5-1 and TRBJ2-1; TRBD2 matches at 8 bases. The V gene's germline CDR1 is SGHRS and CDR2 YFSETQ. This CDR3 is 15 amino acids long. V trimming: 0 bases; J trimming: 5 bases; junction bases outside the gene matches: 4. The CDR3 nucleotides read TGCGCCAGCAGCTTGGAGGGACTAGGAAACAATGAGCAGTTCTTC. Translating it yields CASSLEGLGNNEQFF.

This chain connects TRBV28 to TRBJ2-7; 12 positions match TRBD2. Germline V gene data show CDR1 as MDHEN and CDR2 as SYDVKM. The V gene end was trimmed by 7 bases and the J gene end by 7 bases; junction bases not matched to a gene: 5. This CDR3 is built from 13 residues. CDR3 protein: CASKLAGGGEQYF. In nucleotides, the CDR3 is TGTGCCAGCAAACTAGCGGGAGGAGGAGAGCAGTACTTC.

The rearrangement joins TRBV27 to TRBJ1-5; 12 bases are a match to TRBD1. V was pared by 5 bases and J by 7 bases, with 6 bases of the junction left unmatched. This CDR3 comprises 15 residues. CDR1 is MNHEY and CDR2 is SMNVEV in the germline V gene (reference sequence). Written as DNA, the CDR3 is TGTGCCAGCAGTCCCCGGGACAGGGGGCTCCAGCCCCAGCATTTT. Encoded protein: CASSPRDRGLQPQHF.

This clone came up once. The chain carries TRBV27 and TRBJ1-4, with 12 positions matching TRBD1. J gave up 8 bases and V 6 bases, and 7 bases lay outside the gene matches. The length of the CDR3 is 15 residues. Germline V gene sequence: CDR1 MNHEY, CDR2 SMNVEV (reference sequence). DNA of the CDR3: TGTGCCAGCAGCGGGGGACAGGGGGCTTGGGAAAAACTGTTTTTT. This encodes CASSGGQGAWEKLFF.

The genes are TRBV3-1 (or the pseudogene TRBV3-2) and TRBJ2-1; TRBD1 is a possible D gene (5 bases). This CDR3 is 11 amino acids long. Germline CDR1 reads LGHDT; CDR2 reads YNNKEL (reference sequence). The V end lost 4 bases, the J end lost 11 bases, and 9 bases lay between the germline ends. The CDR3 sequence is CASSRGGQQFF. The CDR3 DNA sequence: TGTGCCAGCAGCCGGGGCGGCCAGCAGTTCTTC.

The genes are TRBV7-9 and TRBJ2-7; 9 bases map to TRBD1. The CDR3 loop spans 16 amino acids. Trimming at V came to 1 base and at J to 6 bases, leaving 10 bases not matched to a gene. From germline, CDR1 is SEHNR and CDR2 FQNEAQ (reference sequence). Written as DNA, the CDR3 is TGTGCCAGCAGCTTAGAGGGGGGGACAGGGACATCCGAGCAGTACTTC. Protein product: CASSLEGGTGTSEQYF.

The chain has TRBV5-4 and TRBJ2-3; weak D call: TRBD2 (6 bases). This CDR3 has 16 residues. V lost 4 bases and J lost 2, with 17 bases in between. The germline gives CDR1 SGHNT, CDR2 YYREEE (reference sequence). The CDR3 sequence is CASSTRLASDTDTQYF. CDR3 bases: TGTGCCAGCAGCACTCGGCTAGCGTCGGACACAGATACGCAGTATTTT.